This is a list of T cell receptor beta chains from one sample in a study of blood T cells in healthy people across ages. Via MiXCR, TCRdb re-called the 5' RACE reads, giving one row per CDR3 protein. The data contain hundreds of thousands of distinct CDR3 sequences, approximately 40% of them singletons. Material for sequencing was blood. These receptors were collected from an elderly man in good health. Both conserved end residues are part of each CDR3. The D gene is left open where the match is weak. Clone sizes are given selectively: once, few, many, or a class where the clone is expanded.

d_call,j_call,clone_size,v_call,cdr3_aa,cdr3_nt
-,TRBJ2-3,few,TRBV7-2,CASRQGRSTDTQYF,TGTGCCAGCCGCCAGGGGCGGAGCACAGATACGCAGTATTTT
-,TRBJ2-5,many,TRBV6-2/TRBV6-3,CASSYSYRQETQYF,TGTGCCAGCAGTTACTCATACAGACAAGAGACCCAGTACTTC
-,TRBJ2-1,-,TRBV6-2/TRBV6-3,CASSYSPPGGVYNEQFF,TGTGCCAGCAGTTACTCGCCCCCCGGGGGAGTCTACAATGAGCAGTTCTTC
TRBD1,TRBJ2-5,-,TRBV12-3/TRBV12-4,CASSPRTGLRETQYF,TGTGCCAGCAGTCCGCGGACAGGCCTGAGGGAGACCCAGTACTTC
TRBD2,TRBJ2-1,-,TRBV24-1,CATSDANSGGAYNEQFF,TGTGCCACCAGTGATGCCAATAGCGGGGGGGCTTACAATGAGCAGTTCTTC
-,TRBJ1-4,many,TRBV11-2,CASSRDRRNEKLFF,TGTGCCAGCAGCCGTGACAGGCGGAATGAAAAACTGTTTTTT
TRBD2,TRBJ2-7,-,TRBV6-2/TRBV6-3,CASSYSSSGGLSSYEQYF,TGTGCCAGCAGTTACTCTTCTAGCGGGGGCCTCAGCTCCTACGAGCAGTACTTC
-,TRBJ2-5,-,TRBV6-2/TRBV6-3,CASGYSRQIVQETQYF,TGTGCCAGCGGTTACTCGAGACAGATAGTCCAAGAGACCCAGTACTTC
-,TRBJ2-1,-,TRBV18,CASSPDMSSYNEQFF,TGTGCCAGCTCACCAGACATGAGCTCCTACAATGAGCAGTTCTTC
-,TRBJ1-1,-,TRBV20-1,CSASRQGWGAFF,TGCAGTGCTAGTCGTCAAGGGTGGGGAGCTTTCTTT
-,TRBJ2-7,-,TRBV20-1,CSVTRAVEYEQYF,TGCAGTGTGACGCGGGCTGTGGAATACGAGCAGTACTTC
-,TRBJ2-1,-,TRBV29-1,CSVQGPSPGNEQFF,TGCAGCGTTCAGGGGCCCTCACCGGGAAATGAGCAGTTCTTC
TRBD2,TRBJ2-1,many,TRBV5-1,CASRRTSSYNEQFF,TGCGCCAGCAGAAGGACTAGCTCCTACAATGAGCAGTTCTTC
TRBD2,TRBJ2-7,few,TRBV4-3,CASSPGSAGDNEQYF,TGCGCCAGCAGCCCGGGATCGGCGGGAGACAATGAGCAGTACTTC
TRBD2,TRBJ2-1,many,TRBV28,CASSFLSGRGNEQFF,TGTGCCAGCAGTTTTCTTAGCGGGAGGGGGAATGAGCAGTTCTTC
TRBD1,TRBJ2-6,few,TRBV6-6,CASSYPTGNSGANVLTF,TGTGCCAGCAGTTACCCGACAGGGAACTCTGGGGCCAACGTCCTGACTTTC
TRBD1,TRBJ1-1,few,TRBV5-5,CASSIGQANTEAFF,TGTGCCAGCAGCATCGGACAGGCGAACACTGAAGCTTTCTTT
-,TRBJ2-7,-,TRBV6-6,CASRISGWSYEQYF,TGTGCCAGCAGGATATCAGGGTGGTCCTACGAGCAGTACTTC
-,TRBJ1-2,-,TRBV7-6,CASSLDSVGDKSYYGYTF,TGTGCCAGCAGCTTAGATTCCGTTGGGGACAAGAGTTACTATGGCTACACCTTC
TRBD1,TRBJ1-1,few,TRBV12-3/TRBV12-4,CASSTKTGALMNTEAFF,TGTGCCAGCAGTACAAAGACAGGGGCGCTGATGAACACTGAAGCTTTCTTT
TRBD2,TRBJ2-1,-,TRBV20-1,CSARYGGGVNEQFF,TGCAGTGCTAGATACGGCGGGGGGGTAAATGAGCAGTTCTTC
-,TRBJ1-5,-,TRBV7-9,CASSLISDQPQHF,TGTGCCAGCAGCTTAATAAGCGATCAGCCCCAGCATTTT
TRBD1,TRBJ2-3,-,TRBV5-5,CASSHDRATDTQYF,TGTGCCAGCAGCCACGACAGGGCAACAGATACGCAGTATTTT
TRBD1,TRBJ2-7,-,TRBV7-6,CASSGRDRDPLEQYF,TGTGCCAGCAGCGGACGGGACAGGGACCCTCTCGAGCAGTACTTC
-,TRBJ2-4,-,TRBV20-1,CSARDLETQKEQYF,TGCAGTGCTAGAGATCTGGAGACACAGAAAGAGCAGTACTTC
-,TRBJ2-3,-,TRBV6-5,CASSYFRNTDTQYF,TGTGCCAGCAGTTACTTCCGGAACACAGATACGCAGTATTTT
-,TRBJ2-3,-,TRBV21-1,CASSISGGALTDTQYF,TGTGCCAGCAGCATTAGCGGGGGGGCTTTAACAGATACGCAGTATTTT
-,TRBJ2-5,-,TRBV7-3,CASSLTITNEQYF,TGTGCCAGCAGCTTAACAATCACAAATGAGCAGTACTTC
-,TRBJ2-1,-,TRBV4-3,CASSQVGYSGGEQFF,TGCGCCAGCAGCCAAGTAGGGTACTCGGGCGGTGAGCAGTTCTTC
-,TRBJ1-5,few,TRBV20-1,CSARVGRSNQPQHF,TGCAGTGCTAGAGTTGGGCGTTCCAATCAGCCCCAGCATTTT
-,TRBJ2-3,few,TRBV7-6,CASSLELGGSAQYF,TGTGCCAGCAGCTTAGAGCTAGGAGGGTCCGCGCAGTATTTT
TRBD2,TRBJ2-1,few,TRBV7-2,CASSPGLAGGGGSEQFF,TGTGCCAGCAGCCCGGGACTAGCGGGAGGGGGCGGGAGTGAGCAGTTCTTC
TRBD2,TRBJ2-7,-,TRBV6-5,CASSYSRTSGSYEQYF,TGCGCCAGCAGTTACTCACGGACTAGCGGTTCCTACGAGCAGTACTTC
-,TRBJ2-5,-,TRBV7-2,CASSLAQLETQYF,TGTGCCAGCAGCTTAGCACAGTTAGAGACCCAGTACTTC
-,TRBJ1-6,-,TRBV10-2,CASKMGLNSPPHF,TGCGCCAGCAAGATGGGGCTGAATTCACCCCCCCACTTT
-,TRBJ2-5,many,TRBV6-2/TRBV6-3,CASSPLRETQYF,TGTGCCAGCAGTCCCTTACGGGAGACCCAGTACTTC
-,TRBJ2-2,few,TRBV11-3,CASSRDTNTGELFF,TGTGCCAGCAGCCGCGACACGAACACCGGGGAGCTGTTTTTT
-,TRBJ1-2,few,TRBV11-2,CASSDQGLVYGYTF,TGTGCCAGCAGCGATCAGGGCCTTGTCTATGGCTACACCTTC
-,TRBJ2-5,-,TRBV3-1,CASSLPQASYGQYF,TGTGCCAGCAGCCTCCCACAGGCCTCCTACGGGCAGTACTTC
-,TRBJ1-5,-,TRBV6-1,CASRPGDQPQHF,TGTGCCAGCAGACCAGGGGATCAGCCCCAGCATTTT
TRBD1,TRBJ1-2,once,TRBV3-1,CASSPGQGTNYGYTF,TGTGCCAGCAGCCCGGGACAGGGTACTAACTATGGCTACACCTTC
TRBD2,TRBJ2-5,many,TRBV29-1,CSVGASGGASETQYF,TGCAGCGTTGGAGCCAGCGGGGGGGCCTCAGAGACCCAGTACTTC
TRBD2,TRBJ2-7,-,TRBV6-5,CASRGLAGGDYEQYF,TGTGCCAGCAGGGGACTAGCGGGAGGTGACTACGAGCAGTACTTC
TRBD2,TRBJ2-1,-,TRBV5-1,CASSPPGLAALYNEQFF,TGCGCCAGCAGCCCTCCGGGACTAGCGGCGTTGTACAATGAGCAGTTCTTC
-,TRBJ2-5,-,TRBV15,CATSRTQGETQYF,TGTGCCACCAGCAGGACACAGGGAGAGACCCAGTACTTC
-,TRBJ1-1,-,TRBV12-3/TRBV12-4,CASRKGASEAFF,TGTGCCAGCAGAAAAGGGGCCTCTGAAGCTTTCTTT
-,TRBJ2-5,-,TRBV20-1,CSAGETGGQETQYF,TGCAGTGCCGGCGAGACAGGAGGTCAAGAGACCCAGTACTTC
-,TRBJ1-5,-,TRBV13,CASSLGYQPQHF,TGTGCCAGCAGCTTAGGATATCAGCCCCAGCATTTT
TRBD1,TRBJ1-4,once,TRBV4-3,CASSQDYSQGAEKLFF,TGCGCCAGCAGCCAAGATTACTCACAGGGGGCCGAAAAACTGTTTTTT
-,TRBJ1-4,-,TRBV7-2,CTSSPRVTGSEKLFF,TGTACCAGCAGCCCACGGGTCACAGGAAGTGAAAAACTGTTTTTT
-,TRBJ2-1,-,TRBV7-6,CASSPPYGGRNILYNERFF,TGTGCCAGCAGCCCACCATATGGGGGGCGGAACATCCTATACAATGAGCGGTTCTTC
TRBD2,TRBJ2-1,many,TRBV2,CASSRRLAGLRLNEQFF,TGTGCCAGCTCCCGCCGACTAGCGGGGCTGAGGTTAAATGAGCAGTTCTTC
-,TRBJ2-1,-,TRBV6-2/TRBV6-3,CASSYGVKGGEQFF,TGTGCCAGCAGTTACGGGGTAAAGGGAGGTGAGCAGTTCTTC
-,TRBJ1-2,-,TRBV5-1,CASSLELRAGIGGGYTF,TGCGCCAGCAGCTTGGAACTTCGGGCAGGGATCGGCGGTGGCTACACCTTC
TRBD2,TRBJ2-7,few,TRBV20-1,CSAGAGVFYEQYF,TGCAGTGCTGGAGCGGGAGTATTTTACGAGCAGTACTTC